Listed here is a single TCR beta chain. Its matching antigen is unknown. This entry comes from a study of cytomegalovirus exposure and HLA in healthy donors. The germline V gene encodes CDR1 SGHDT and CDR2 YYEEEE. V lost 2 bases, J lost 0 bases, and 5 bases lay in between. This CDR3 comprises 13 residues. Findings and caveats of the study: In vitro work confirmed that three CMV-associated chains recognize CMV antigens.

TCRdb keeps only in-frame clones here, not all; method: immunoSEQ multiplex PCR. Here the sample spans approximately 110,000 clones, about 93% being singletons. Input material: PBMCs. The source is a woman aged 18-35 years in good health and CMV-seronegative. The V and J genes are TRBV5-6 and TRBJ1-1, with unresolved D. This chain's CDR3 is CASSLLLNTEAFF. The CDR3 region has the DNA TGTGCCAGCAGCTTACTACTGAACACTGAAGCTTTCTTT.